This T cell receptor (beta chain) is from a study of PD-1 blockade in classical Hodgkin lymphoma. Background on the study: Patients in the cohort were put on intravenous nivolumab, 3 mg/kg every 2 weeks.

Patients all relapsed after autologous stem cell transplantation, and there was variation in brentuximab vedotin exposure. Profiled with immunoSEQ multiplex PCR; TCRdb holds only in-frame clones, not every one. Seen here are some 96,000 clones, around four fifths observed once, and the top ten hold roughly an eighth. As for this clone: As yet, its antigen is unknown.

The study's findings and limits: Newly diagnosed patients were reported to start with lower TCR diversity than healthy donors. At C4D1, TCR diversity had climbed significantly for CD4+ cells, though not for CD8+ cells. No one has yet defined what causes the repertoire differences, which may be disease activity or prior therapy.

The CDR3 loop spans 15 amino acids. Germline V lookup: CDR1 SGHTA, CDR2 FQGNSA. The trim removed 2 bases at V and 1 base at J, leaving 4 bases unmatched. V and J are TRBV7-2 and TRBJ2-7, with 8 bases identical to TRBD2. The TCR sequence derives from a human donor with classical Hodgkin lymphoma. Sequencing used peripheral blood mononuclear cells (PBMCs), obtained at baseline. This chain's CDR3 is CASSLRTSISYEQYF. The CDR3 nucleotides read TGTGCCAGCAGCTTAAGGACTAGCATTTCCTACGAGCAGTACTTC.